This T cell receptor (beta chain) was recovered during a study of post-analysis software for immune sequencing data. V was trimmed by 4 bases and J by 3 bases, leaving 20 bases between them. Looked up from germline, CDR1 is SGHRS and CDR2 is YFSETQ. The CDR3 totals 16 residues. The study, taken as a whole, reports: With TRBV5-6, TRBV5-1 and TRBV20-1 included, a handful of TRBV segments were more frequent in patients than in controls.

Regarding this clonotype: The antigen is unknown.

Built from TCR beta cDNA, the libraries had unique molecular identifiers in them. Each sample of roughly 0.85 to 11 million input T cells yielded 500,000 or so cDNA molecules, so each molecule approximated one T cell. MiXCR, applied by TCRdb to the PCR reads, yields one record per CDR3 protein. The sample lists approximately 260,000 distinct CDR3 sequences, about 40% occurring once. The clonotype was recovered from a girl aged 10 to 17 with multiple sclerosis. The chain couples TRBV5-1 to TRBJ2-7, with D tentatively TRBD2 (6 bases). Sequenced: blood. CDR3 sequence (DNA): TGCGCCAGCAGCAGTAAATCCGGGAGACTAGACTACGAGCAGTACTTC. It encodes CASSSKSGRLDYEQYF.